The entry below describes one T cell receptor beta chain. The CDR3 covers 16 residues. V trimming: 5 bases; J trimming: 0 bases; junction bases outside the gene matches: 7. Germline values: CDR1 SGHTA, CDR2 FQGNSA. Nominal health characterized the donors when sampled, though unrecorded immune exposures were likely. This specimen comes from a study of cytomegalovirus exposure and HLA in healthy donors. Primers included in the PCR were 60 Vbeta and 13 Jbeta primers. The table came from immunoSEQ multiplex PCR; TCRdb's copy has only in-frame clones and leaves some out. This listing includes tens of thousands of clones.

This TCR derives from a man in his fifties or sixties in good health and CMV-seropositive. The chain links TRBV7-2 to TRBJ2-1, with 7 bases fitting TRBD2. Sequencing was performed on PBMCs. CDR3 sequence reads: CASSRYGGSSYNEQFF. For the CDR3, the DNA is TGTGCCAGCAGCAGATACGGGGGGAGCTCCTACAATGAGCAGTTCTTC.